This T cell receptor beta chain derives from a study of blood T cells in healthy people across ages. The study's findings and limits: Researchers report that TCR beta diversity correlated strongly with naive T cell percentage.

Trimming took 6 bases from V and 7 from J; bases not matched to a gene: 8. This CDR3 spans 13 amino acids. Germline CDR1 reads MGHRA; CDR2 reads YSYEKL. Worth noting for this clonotype: What it binds is unknown.

Using a J-beta primer mix together with a sample-barcoded 5' primer, a second PCR was run for roughly 6 to 12 cycles. Researchers report that a template-switch adaptor with 12 random nucleotides tagged each cDNA molecule. Sequencing of every sample gave 3 million or more CDR3-containing paired-end reads. TCRdb processed the 5' RACE reads anew with MiXCR; each CDR3 protein has one entry. This table holds some 1,500,000 distinct CDR3 sequences, 42% found once. Isolated per sample were at least 6 million PBMCs. The chain combines TRBV4-1 with TRBJ1-2; 7 nucleotides line up with TRBD1. This sequence originates from a woman aged 18-30 years in good health. The sample was blood. Here the CDR3 reads CASSPGTVLGYTF. The DNA of the CDR3 is TGCGCCAGCAGTCCCGGGACAGTTCTTGGCTACACCTTC.